This record concerns one T cell receptor beta chain sequence. The CDR3 is 12 amino acids. Germline lookup yields CDR1 SGHDT and CDR2 YYEEEE. The data were taken from a study of monozygotic twins with inflammatory bowel disease. TCRdb reworked the 5' RACE reads into one entry per CDR3 protein, no DNA. Here the sample table reports 330,000 or so distinct CDR3 sequences. The receptor's source is a human donor with ulcerative colitis or Crohn's disease, or a healthy co-twin of an affected twin (not recorded which). The chain joins TRBV5-6 to TRBJ1-1; lacking DNA, the TRBD1 call made by TCRdb goes unchecked. The specimen sequenced was blood. This CDR3 is CASSAGTGWAFF.